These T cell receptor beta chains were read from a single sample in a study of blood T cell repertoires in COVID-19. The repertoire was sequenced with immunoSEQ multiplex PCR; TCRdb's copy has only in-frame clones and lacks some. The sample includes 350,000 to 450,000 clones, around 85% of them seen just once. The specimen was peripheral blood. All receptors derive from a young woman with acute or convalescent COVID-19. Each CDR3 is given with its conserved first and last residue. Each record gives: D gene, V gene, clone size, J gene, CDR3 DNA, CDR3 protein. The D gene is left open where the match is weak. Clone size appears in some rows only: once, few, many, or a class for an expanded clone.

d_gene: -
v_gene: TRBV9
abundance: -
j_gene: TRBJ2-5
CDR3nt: TGTGCCAGCAGGATTGGGGGGGCCACAGAAGAGACCCAGTACTTC
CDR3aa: CASRIGGATEETQYF

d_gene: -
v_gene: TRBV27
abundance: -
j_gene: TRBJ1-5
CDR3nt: TGTGCCAGCAGTTTAAAGGCGAGCGTGCAGCCCCAGCATTTT
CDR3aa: CASSLKASVQPQHF

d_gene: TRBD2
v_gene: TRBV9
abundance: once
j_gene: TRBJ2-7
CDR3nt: TGTGCCAGCAGTTTGGGGGGGGACCCTAGCTCCTACGAGCAGTACTTC
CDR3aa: CASSLGGDPSSYEQYF

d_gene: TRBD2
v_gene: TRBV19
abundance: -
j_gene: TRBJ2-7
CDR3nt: TGTGCCAGTAGTATTGATGCGGGAGGTGGGTACGAGCAGTACTTC
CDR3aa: CASSIDAGGGYEQYF

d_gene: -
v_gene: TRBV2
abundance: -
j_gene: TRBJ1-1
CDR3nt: TGTGCCAGCAGTGCTTCGTACAGGAACACTGAAGCTTTCTTT
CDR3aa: CASSASYRNTEAFF

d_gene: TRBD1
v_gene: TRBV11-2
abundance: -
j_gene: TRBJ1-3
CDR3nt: TGTGCCAGCAGCCGGAGAACCGGGACAGGGGCTGGAAACACCATATATTTT
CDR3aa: CASSRRTGTGAGNTIYF

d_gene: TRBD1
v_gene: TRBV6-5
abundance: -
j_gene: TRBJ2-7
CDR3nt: TGTGCCAGCACCCGGGACAGAGCATACGAGCAGTACTTC
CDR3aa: CASTRDRAYEQYF

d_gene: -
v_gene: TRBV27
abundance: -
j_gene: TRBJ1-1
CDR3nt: TGTGCCAGCATTAATTTGAACACTGAAGCTTTCTTT
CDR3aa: CASINLNTEAFF

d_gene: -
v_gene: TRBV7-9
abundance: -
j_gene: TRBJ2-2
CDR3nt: TGTGCCAGCAGCACCGGGGTATCCGGGGAGCTGTTTTTT
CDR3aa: CASSTGVSGELFF

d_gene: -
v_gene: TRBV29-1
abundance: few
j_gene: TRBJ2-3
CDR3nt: TGCAGCGTTGAGGGTGGGGCAGGGAGGACAGATACGCAGTATTTT
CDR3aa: CSVEGGAGRTDTQYF

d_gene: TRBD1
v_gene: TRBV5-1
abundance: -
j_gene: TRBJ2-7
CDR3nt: TGCGCCAGCAGCTTAAGGGACAGGGGCTACGAGCAGTACTTC
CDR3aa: CASSLRDRGYEQYF

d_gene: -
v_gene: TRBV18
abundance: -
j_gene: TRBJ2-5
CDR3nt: TGTGCCAGCTCGGGGGCTCAAGAGACCCAGTACTTC
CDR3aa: CASSGAQETQYF

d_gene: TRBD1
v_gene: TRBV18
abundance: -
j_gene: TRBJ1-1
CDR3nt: TGTGCCAGCTTAAAGGACAGGCTTGAAGCTTTCTTT
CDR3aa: CASLKDRLEAFF

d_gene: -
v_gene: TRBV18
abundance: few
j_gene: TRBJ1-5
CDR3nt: TGTGCCAGCTCACCGGCGAGGGATCAGCCCCAGCATTTT
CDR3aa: CASSPARDQPQHF

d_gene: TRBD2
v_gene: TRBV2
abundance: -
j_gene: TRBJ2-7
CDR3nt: TGTGCCAGCCAGGCGCGTAGCGGGGGGTTTTACGAGCAGTACTTC
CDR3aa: CASQARSGGFYEQYF

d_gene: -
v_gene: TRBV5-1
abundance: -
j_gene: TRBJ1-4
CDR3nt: TGCGCCAGCAGCTTGAGTAACTCCCTGACAGCGTCTAATGAAAAACTGTTTTTT
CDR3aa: CASSLSNSLTASNEKLFF

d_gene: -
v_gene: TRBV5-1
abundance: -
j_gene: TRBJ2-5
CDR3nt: TGCGCCAGCAGCTACTTACAGGGTATCGGTGAGACCCAGTACTTC
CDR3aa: CASSYLQGIGETQYF

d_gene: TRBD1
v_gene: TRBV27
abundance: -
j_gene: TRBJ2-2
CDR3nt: TGTGCCAGCCAGGCCGAGACAGGGGCCACCGGGGAGCTGTTTTTT
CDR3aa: CASQAETGATGELFF

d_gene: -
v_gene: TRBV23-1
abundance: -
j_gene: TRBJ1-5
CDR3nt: TGCGCCAGCAGTCAGAGTTTCGGCAATCAGCCCCAGCATTTT
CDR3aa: CASSQSFGNQPQHF

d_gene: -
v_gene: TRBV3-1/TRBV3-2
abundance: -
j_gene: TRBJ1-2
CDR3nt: TGTGCCAGCAGCCAATTTGGGGGGGGGCCCCAGGGCGGCTACACCTTC
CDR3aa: CASSQFGGGPQGGYTF

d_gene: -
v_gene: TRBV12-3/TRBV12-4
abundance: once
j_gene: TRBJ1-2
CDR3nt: TGTGCCAGTGGGGAGGAGGGCTACACCTTC
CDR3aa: CASGEEGYTF

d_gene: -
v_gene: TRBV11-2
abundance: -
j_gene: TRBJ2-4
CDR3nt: TGTGCCAGCACCCCCCCGGGATTCGGGAACATTCAGTACTTC
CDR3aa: CASTPPGFGNIQYF

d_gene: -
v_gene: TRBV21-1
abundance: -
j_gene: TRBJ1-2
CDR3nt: TGTGCCAGCAGCAGAACAGGGGGAGGTTGTGGCTACACCTTC
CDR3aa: CASSRTGGGCGYTF

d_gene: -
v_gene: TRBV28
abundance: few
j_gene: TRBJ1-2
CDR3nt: TGTGCCAGCAGTTTATCAGCGGATGGCTACACCTTC
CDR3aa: CASSLSADGYTF

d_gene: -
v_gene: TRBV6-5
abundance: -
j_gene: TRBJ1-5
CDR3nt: TGTGCCAGCAAGATTAGGGGGGGAAATCAGCCCCAGCATTTT
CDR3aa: CASKIRGGNQPQHF